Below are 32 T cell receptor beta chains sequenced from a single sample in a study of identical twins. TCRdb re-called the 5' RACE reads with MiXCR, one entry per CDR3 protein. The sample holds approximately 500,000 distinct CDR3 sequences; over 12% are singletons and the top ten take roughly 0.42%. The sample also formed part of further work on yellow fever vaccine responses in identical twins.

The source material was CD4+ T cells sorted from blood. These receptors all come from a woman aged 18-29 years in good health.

In DNA, the CDR3 is TGTGCCAGCAGTTACCGGGGACTAGCGGGAGTAGCGTACAATGAGCAGTTCTTC. Its protein is CASSYRGLAGVAYNEQFF. J is TRBJ2-1 and V is TRBV6-5, with 14 positions matching TRBD2. After removal of 2 bases from V and 4 bases from J, the junction contained 7 bases not matched to a gene. The germline gives CDR1 MNHEY, CDR2 SVGAGI. CDR3 size: 18 residues.

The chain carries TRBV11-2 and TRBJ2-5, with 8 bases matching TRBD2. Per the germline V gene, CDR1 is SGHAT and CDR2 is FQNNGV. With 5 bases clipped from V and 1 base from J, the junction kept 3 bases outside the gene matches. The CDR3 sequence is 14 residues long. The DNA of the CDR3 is TGTGCCAGCAGCACTAGCGGCGGCCAAGAGACCCAGTACTTC. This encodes CASSTSGGQETQYF.

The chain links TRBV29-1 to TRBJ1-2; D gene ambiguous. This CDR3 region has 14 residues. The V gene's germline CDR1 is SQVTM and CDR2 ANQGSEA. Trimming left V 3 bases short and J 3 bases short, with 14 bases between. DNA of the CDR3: TGCAGCGTTGATATGCAGACCCCTCACTATGGCTACACCTTC. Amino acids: CSVDMQTPHYGYTF. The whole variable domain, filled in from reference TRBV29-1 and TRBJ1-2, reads SAVISQKPSRDICQRGTSLTIQCQVDSQVTMMFWYRQQPGQSLTLIATANQGSEATYESGFVIDKFPISRPNLTFSTLTVSNMSPEDSSIYLCSVDMQTPHYGYTFGSGTRLTVV.

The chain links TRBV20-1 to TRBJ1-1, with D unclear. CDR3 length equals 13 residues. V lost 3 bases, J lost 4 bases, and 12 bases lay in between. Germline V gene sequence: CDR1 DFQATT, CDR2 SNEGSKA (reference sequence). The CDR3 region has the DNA TGCAGTGCTAGGTATGGGTTGATCACTGAAGCTTTCTTT. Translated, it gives CSARYGLITEAFF.

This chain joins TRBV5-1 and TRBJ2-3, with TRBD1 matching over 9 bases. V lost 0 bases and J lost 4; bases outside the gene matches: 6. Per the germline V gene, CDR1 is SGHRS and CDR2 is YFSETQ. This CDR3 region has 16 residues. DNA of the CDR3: TGCGCCAGCAGCTTGGGTGGGACAGGGTACGCAGATACGCAGTATTTT. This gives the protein CASSLGGTGYADTQYF.

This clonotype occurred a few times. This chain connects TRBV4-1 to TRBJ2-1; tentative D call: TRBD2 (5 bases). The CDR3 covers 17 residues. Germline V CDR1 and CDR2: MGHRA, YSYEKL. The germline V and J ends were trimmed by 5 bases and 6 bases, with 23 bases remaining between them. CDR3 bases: TGCGCCAGCAGCGACATCCCCCAGAGGAGGCCACCCAATGAGCAGTTCTTC. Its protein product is CASSDIPQRRPPNEQFF.

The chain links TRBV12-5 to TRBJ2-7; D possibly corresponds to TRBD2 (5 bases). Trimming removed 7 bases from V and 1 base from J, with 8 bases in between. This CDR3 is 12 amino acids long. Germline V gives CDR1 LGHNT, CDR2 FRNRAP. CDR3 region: CASDSGSYEQYF. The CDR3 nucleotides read TGTGCTAGTGACAGCGGATCCTACGAGCAGTACTTC.

The CDR3 sequence: CATSSLGNRESNEKLFF. The CDR3 DNA reads as TGTGCCACCAGCAGTTTAGGAAACCGGGAATCTAATGAAAAACTGTTTTTT. This chain uses TRBV15 with TRBJ1-4, with unresolved D. CDR3 length: 17 residues. From germline, CDR1 is LNHNV and CDR2 YYDKDF (reference sequence). V was cut by 3 bases and J by 3 bases, with 17 bases left in between. The entire variable domain, with the rest obtained from reference TRBV15 and TRBJ1-4, is as follows: DAMVIQNPRYQVTQFGKPVTLSCSQTLNHNVMYWYQQKSSQAPKLLFHYYDKDFNNEADTPDNFQSRRPNTSFCFLDIRSPGLGDTAMYLCATSSLGNRESNEKLFFGSGTQLSVL.

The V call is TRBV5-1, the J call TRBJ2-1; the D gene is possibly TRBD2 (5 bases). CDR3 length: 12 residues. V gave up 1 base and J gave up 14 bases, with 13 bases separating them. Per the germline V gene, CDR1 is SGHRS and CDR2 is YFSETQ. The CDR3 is CASSLPGFGKFF. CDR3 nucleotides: TGCGCCAGCAGCTTGCCTGGTTTCGGGAAGTTCTTC.

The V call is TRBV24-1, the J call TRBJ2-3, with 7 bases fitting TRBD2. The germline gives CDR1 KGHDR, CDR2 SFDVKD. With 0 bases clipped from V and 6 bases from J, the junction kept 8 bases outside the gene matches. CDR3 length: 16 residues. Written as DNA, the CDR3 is TGTGCCACCAGTGATTTGAGGGCTAGCGGACGGGATACGCAGTATTTT. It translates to CATSDLRASGRDTQYF.

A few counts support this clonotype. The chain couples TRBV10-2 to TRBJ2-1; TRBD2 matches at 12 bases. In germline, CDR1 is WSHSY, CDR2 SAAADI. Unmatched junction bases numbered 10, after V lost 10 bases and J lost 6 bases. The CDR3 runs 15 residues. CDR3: CATLTSGGGTNEQFF. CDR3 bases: TGCGCCACCCTGACTAGCGGGGGCGGCACCAATGAGCAGTTCTTC.

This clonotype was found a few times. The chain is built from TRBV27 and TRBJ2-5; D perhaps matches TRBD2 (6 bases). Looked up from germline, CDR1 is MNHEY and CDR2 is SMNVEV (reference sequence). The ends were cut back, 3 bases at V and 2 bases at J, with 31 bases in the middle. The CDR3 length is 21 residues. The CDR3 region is CASSFLGLGGTRSTGQETQYF. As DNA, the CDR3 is TGTGCCAGCAGTTTTCTCGGGTTGGGCGGGACCCGGAGTACGGGGCAAGAGACCCAGTACTTC.

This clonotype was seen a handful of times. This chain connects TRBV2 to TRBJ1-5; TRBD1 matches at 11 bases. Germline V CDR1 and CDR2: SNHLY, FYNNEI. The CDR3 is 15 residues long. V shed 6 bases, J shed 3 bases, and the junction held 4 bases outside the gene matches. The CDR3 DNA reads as TGTGCCAGCAGAGGACAGGGGGCCTACAATCAGCCCCAGCATTTT. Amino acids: CASRGQGAYNQPQHF.

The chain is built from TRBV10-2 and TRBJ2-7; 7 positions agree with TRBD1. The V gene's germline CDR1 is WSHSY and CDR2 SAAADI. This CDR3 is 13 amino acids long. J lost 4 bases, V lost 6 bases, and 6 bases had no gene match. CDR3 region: CASRGTATYEQYV. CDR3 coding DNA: TGCGCCAGCAGAGGGACAGCGACATACGAGCAGTACGTC.

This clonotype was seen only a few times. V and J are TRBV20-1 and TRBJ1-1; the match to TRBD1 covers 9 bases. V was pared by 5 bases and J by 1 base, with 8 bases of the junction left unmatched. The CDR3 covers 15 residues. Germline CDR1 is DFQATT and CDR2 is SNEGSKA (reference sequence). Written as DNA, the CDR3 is TGCAGTGCTTTTACAGGGGGCTCCAAGAACACTGAAGCTTTCTTT. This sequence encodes CSAFTGGSKNTEAFF.

CDR3 sequence reads: CASLWRRRDRSSYEQYV. In nucleotides, the CDR3 is TGCGCCAGTTTATGGCGGCGCCGGGACAGGAGCTCCTACGAGCAGTACGTC. The chain combines TRBV10-1 with TRBJ2-7; 8 nucleotides agree with TRBD1. CDR1 and CDR2 (germline): WNHNN, SYGVQD (reference sequence). The CDR3 sequence is 17 residues long. The V segment lost 9 bases and the J segment 0 bases; nucleotides outside the gene matches: 16.

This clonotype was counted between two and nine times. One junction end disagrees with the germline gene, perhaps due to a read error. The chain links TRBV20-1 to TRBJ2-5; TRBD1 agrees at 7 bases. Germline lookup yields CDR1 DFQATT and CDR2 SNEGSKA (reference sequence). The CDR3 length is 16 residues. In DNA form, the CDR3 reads TGCTGTGCTAGAGGTCCTGCGCCCTTCAGGGGGGAGACCCAGTACTTC. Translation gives CCARGPAPFRGETQYF.

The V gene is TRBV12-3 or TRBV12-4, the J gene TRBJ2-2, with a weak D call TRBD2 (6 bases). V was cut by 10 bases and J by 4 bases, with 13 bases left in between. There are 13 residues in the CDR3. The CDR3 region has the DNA TGTGCCACCGGGACTTTCATCACCGGGGAGCTGTTTTTT. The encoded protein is CATGTFITGELFF.

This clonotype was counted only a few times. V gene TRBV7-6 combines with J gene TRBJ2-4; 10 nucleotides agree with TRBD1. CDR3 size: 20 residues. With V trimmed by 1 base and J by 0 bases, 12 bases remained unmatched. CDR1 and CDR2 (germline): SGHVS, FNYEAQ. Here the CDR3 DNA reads TGTGCCAGCAGCTTAGGGGACAGGGGAACGGGCGGGCTAGCCAAAAACATTCAGTACTTC. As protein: CASSLGDRGTGGLAKNIQYF. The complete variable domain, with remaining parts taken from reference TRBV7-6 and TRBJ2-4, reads GAGVSQSPRYKVTKRGQDVALRCDPISGHVSLYWYRQALGQGPEFLTYFNYEAQQDKSGLPNDRFSAERPEGSISTLTIQRTEQRDSAMYRCASSLGDRGTGGLAKNIQYFGAGTRLSVL.

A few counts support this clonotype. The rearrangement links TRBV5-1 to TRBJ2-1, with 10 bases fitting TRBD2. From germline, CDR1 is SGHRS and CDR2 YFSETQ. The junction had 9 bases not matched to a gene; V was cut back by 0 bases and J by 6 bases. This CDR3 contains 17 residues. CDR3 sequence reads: CASSLGRGSGGANEQFF. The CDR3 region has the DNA TGCGCCAGCAGCTTGGGCCGGGGGAGCGGGGGGGCCAATGAGCAGTTCTTC. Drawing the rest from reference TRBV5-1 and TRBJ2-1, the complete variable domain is KAGVTQTPRYLIKTRGQQVTLSCSPISGHRSVSWYQQTPGQGLQFLFEYFSETQRNKGNFPGRFSGRQFSNSRSEMNVSTLELGDSALYLCASSLGRGSGGANEQFFGPGTRLTVL.

CDR3 sequence (DNA): TGTGCCAGCAGCCAAGTGGCTAATGGTGAGCAGTTCTTC. Translating gives CASSQVANGEQFF. The V and J genes are TRBV3-1 and TRBJ2-1, with D unresolved. The CDR3 extends over 13 amino acids. Trimming took 1 base from V and 9 from J, leaving 10 bases between them. CDR1 is LGHDT and CDR2 is YNNKEL in the germline V gene (reference sequence).

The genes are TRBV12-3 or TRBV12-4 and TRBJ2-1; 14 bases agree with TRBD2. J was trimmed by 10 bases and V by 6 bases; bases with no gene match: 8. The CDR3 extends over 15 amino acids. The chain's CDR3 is CASRPGLAGVQEQFF. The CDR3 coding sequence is TGTGCCAGCAGACCGGGACTAGCGGGAGTGCAAGAGCAGTTCTTC.

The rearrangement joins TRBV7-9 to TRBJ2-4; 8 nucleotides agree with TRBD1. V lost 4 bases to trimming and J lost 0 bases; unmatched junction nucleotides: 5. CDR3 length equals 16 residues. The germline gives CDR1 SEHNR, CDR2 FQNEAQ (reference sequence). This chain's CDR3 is CASSSGQGKAKNIQYF. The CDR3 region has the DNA TGTGCCAGCAGCTCCGGACAGGGTAAAGCCAAAAACATTCAGTACTTC. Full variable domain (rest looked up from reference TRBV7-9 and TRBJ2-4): DTGVSQNPRHKITKRGQNVTFRCDPISEHNRLYWYRQTLGQGPEFLTYFQNEAQLEKSRLLSDRFSAERPKGSFSTLEIQRTEQGDSAMYLCASSSGQGKAKNIQYFGAGTRLSVL.

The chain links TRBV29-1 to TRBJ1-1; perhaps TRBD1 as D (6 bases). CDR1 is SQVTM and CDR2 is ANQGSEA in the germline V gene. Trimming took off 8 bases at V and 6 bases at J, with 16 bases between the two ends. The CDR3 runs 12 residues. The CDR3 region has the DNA TGCAGCACACAGGGTGGCCGGGCTGAAGCTTTCTTT. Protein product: CSTQGGRAEAFF.

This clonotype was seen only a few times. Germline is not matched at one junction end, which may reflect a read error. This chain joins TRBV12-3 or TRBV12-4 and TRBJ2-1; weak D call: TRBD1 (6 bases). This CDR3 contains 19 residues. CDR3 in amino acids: CTSSLAPLGLGGNYNEQFF. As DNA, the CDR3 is TGTACCAGCAGTTTAGCGCCCTTAGGATTAGGGGGAAACTACAATGAGCAGTTCTTC.

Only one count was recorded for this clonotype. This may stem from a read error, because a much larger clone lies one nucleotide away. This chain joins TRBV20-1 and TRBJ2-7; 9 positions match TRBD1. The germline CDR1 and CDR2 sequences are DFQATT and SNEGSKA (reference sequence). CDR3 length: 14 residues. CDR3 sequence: CSARSGDREYEQNF. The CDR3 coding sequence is TGCAGTGCTAGATCGGGGGACAGGGAATACGAGCAGAACTTC.

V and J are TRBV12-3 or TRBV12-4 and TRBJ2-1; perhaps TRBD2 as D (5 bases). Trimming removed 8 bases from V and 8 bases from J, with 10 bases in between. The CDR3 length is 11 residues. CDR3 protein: CASGEWDEQFF. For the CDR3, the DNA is TGTGCCAGCGGGGAGTGGGATGAGCAGTTCTTC.

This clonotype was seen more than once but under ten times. CDR3 amino acids: CASSFSGRVHNEQFF. The CDR3 nucleotides are TGTGCCAGCAGTTTTAGCGGGAGGGTTCACAATGAGCAGTTCTTC. The chain links TRBV12-3 or TRBV12-4 to TRBJ2-1, with 11 nucleotides matching TRBD2. This CDR3 region has 15 residues. J lost 5 bases, V lost 3 bases, and 3 bases had no gene match.

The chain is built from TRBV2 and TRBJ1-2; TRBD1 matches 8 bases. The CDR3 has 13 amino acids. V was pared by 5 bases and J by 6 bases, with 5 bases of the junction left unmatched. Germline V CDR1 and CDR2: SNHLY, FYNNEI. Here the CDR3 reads CASSLQGADGYTF. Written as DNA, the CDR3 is TGTGCCAGCAGTCTCCAGGGGGCGGATGGCTACACCTTC.

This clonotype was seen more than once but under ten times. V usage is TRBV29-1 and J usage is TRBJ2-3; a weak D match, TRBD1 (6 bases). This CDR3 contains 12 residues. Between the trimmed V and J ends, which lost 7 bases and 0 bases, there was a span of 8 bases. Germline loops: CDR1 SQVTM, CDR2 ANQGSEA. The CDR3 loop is CSGTASTDTQYF. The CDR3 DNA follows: TGCAGCGGGACAGCTAGCACAGATACGCAGTATTTT.

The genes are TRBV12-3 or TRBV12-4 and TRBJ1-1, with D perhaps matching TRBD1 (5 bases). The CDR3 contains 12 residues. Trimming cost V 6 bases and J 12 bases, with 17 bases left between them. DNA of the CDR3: TGTGCCAGCAGACGGGGACCGCGCCTGTCTTTCTTT. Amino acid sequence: CASRRGPRLSFF.

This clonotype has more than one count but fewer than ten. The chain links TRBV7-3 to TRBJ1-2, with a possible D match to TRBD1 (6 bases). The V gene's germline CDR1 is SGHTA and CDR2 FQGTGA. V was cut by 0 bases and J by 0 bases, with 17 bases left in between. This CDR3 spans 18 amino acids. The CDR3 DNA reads TGTGCCAGCAGCTTAACGGGGGGCCCGCGAAGAGCTAACTATGGCTACACCTTC. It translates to CASSLTGGPRRANYGYTF.